The 29 T cell receptor beta chains reported below all come from one sample, sequenced in a study of T-cell reconstitution after alpha-beta-depleted transplantation in children. Unique molecular identifiers tagged the TCRbeta library. TCRdb re-analysed the PCR reads in MiXCR, keeping a single row per CDR3 protein. This table holds around 400,000 distinct CDR3 sequences, approximately 11% found once. The sample here was PBMCs from the stem cell graft donor, taken from the stem cell graft. The receptors originated from a human donor who donated a stem cell graft to a child with acute myeloid leukemia.

The rearrangement joins TRBV7-2 to TRBJ1-2; 9 nucleotides align to TRBD1. Germline CDR1 is SGHTA and CDR2 is FQGNSA. Trimming cost V 6 bases and J 0 bases; bases outside gene matches: 5. This CDR3 comprises 15 residues. CDR3 protein: CASSSNRGPNYGYTF. CDR3 DNA sequence: TGTGCCAGCAGTTCAAACAGGGGGCCTAACTATGGCTACACCTTC.

This clonotype was observed a few times. The chain recombines TRBV9 with TRBJ2-1, with TRBD2 as a possible D gene (6 bases). V was cut by 1 base and J by 0 bases, with 8 bases left in between. In germline, CDR1 is SGDLS, CDR2 YYNGEE. This CDR3 has 15 amino acids. The CDR3 sequence: CASSVNGGSYNEQFF. The CDR3 nucleotides are TGTGCCAGCAGCGTAAACGGGGGCTCCTACAATGAGCAGTTCTTC. Using reference TRBV9 and TRBJ2-1 for the parts outside the CDR3, the full variable domain is DSGVTQTPKHLITATGQRVTLRCSPRSGDLSVYWYQQSLDQGLQFLIQYYNGEERAKGNILERFSAQQFPDLHSELNLSSLELGDSALYFCASSVNGGSYNEQFFGPGTRLTVL.

In its sample, this clonotype was seen many times. V gene TRBV12-3 or TRBV12-4 combines with J gene TRBJ1-3; D unresolved. This CDR3 has 15 residues. Trimming left V 3 bases short and J 2 bases short, with 11 bases between. The CDR3 loop is CASSFQFSTGNTIYF. CDR3 bases: TGTGCCAGCAGTTTCCAGTTCTCAACTGGAAACACCATATATTTT.

This clonotype was counted only a few times. The V and J genes are TRBV6-5 and TRBJ2-5, with a weak D call TRBD1 (6 bases). Trimming pared 4 bases from V and 3 bases from J, leaving 24 bases between. Germline CDR1 reads MNHEY; CDR2 reads SVGAGI. The CDR3 sequence is 18 residues long. Written as DNA, the CDR3 is TGTGCCAGCAGTTCATATGGTCCCTCGGACAGATTAAAAGAGACCCAGTACTTC. Amino acids: CASSSYGPSDRLKETQYF.

A single count supports this clonotype. J is TRBJ2-2 and V is TRBV30; 7 nucleotides align to TRBD2. CDR3 length: 14 residues. CDR1 is GTSNPN, CDR2 SVGIG, per germline (reference sequence). J gave up 6 bases and V 4 bases, and 8 bases lay outside the gene matches. CDR3 sequence reads: CAWNSVAGAGELFF. CDR3 bases: TGTGCCTGGAATTCTGTTGCGGGGGCCGGGGAGCTGTTTTTT.

This clonotype was seen a few times. The chain couples TRBV5-5 to TRBJ1-2; perhaps TRBD1 as D (6 bases). The V end was cut by 6 bases, the J end by 7 bases, with 22 bases between. Germline values: CDR1 SGHKS, CDR2 YYEKEE (reference sequence). This CDR3 contains 15 residues. CDR3 DNA sequence: TGTGCCAGCACGCTCCGTCTAGGGGGGCCTAGTGGCTACACCTTC. This sequence encodes CASTLRLGGPSGYTF.

V and J are TRBV6-1 and TRBJ1-1; D possibly corresponds to TRBD1 (5 bases). This CDR3 spans 14 amino acids. Trimming pared 8 bases from V and 1 base from J, leaving 14 bases between. Germline values: CDR1 MNHNS, CDR2 SASEGT. The CDR3 protein is CASGPDSTNTEAFF. CDR3 coding DNA: TGTGCCAGCGGACCCGACAGCACGAACACTGAAGCTTTCTTT.

The V and J genes are TRBV5-1 and TRBJ1-4, with a possible D match to TRBD1 (5 bases). The germline V gene encodes CDR1 SGHRS and CDR2 YFSETQ. Trimming removed 3 bases from V and 5 bases from J, with 14 bases in between. This CDR3 comprises 15 residues. CDR3: CASSSSPGRNEKLFF. In DNA, the CDR3 is TGCGCCAGCAGCTCTTCCCCGGGACGCAATGAAAAACTGTTTTTT.

This clonotype was counted between two and nine times. The chain carries TRBV9 and TRBJ2-1; the match to TRBD2 covers 7 bases. Germline assignment: CDR1 SGDLS and CDR2 YYNGEE. The CDR3 is made up of 15 amino acids. V lost 3 bases to trimming and J lost 6 bases; unmatched junction nucleotides: 9. This CDR3 is CASSAPGLVPNEQFF. CDR3 sequence (DNA): TGTGCCAGCAGCGCCCCCGGACTAGTCCCCAATGAGCAGTTCTTC.

In its sample, this clonotype was seen a few times. DNA for the CDR3: TGTGCCAGCAGCCAAGATGAGGCTGAAAGCTCCTACGAGCAGTACTTC. This sequence encodes CASSQDEAESSYEQYF. The genes are TRBV4-2 and TRBJ2-7; D unresolved. The germline gives CDR1 LGHNA, CDR2 YNFKEQ. Trimming removed 0 bases from V and 0 bases from J, with 12 bases in between. This CDR3 has 16 residues.

There are many counts of this clonotype. The chain links TRBV10-3 to TRBJ2-5; TRBD2 is a possible D gene (6 bases). Trimming shortened V by 6 bases and J by 7 bases, and 15 bases separated the two germline ends. The CDR3 extends over 13 amino acids. Germline CDR1 ENHRY, CDR2 SYGVKD. The CDR3 region is CAISQTGGPTQYF. CDR3 nucleotides: TGTGCCATCAGCCAGACTGGAGGGCCGACCCAGTACTTC.

This clonotype came up a few times. V gene TRBV3-1 combines with J gene TRBJ1-6; no definite D call. The CDR3 is made up of 18 amino acids. Germline CDR1 LGHDT, CDR2 YNNKEL (reference sequence). Trimming cost V 3 bases and J 0 bases, with 15 bases left between them. CDR3 sequence reads: CASSQEAPTNSYNSPLHF. CDR3 DNA sequence: TGTGCCAGCAGCCAGGAGGCTCCGACGAACTCCTATAATTCACCCCTCCACTTT.

This clonotype was seen more than once but under ten times. This rearrangement joins TRBV15 to TRBJ2-2; 8 positions agree with TRBD2. After removal of 5 bases from V and 1 base from J, the junction contained 9 bases not matched to a gene. The CDR3 is 17 residues long. Per germline, CDR1 LNHNV and CDR2 YYDKDF (reference sequence). The chain's CDR3 is CATSGLTGGRNTGELFF. Written as DNA, the CDR3 is TGTGCCACCAGCGGCCTAACGGGAGGGAGGAACACCGGGGAGCTGTTTTTT.

This clonotype was observed a handful of times. For the CDR3, the DNA is TGCGCCAGCAGCTTGGAGGGAGCGGGGGGACAAGAGACCCAGTACTTC. Its translation: CASSLEGAGGQETQYF. The rearrangement joins TRBV5-1 to TRBJ2-5; 9 bases are a match to TRBD2. The germline V gene encodes CDR1 SGHRS and CDR2 YFSETQ. V was clipped by 0 bases and J by 2 bases; unmatched bases: 5. The CDR3 consists of 16 residues.

The chain links TRBV2 to TRBJ1-6, with a weak D call TRBD1 (5 bases). The germline gives CDR1 SNHLY, CDR2 FYNNEI. The V end lost 6 bases, the J end lost 14 bases, and 17 bases lay between the germline ends. CDR3 length equals 13 residues. The CDR3 loop is CASRGGTDLTLHF. As DNA, the CDR3 is TGTGCCAGCAGGGGGGGGACCGACCTAACCCTCCACTTT.

This clonotype was counted between two and nine times. The genes are TRBV5-5 and TRBJ1-2; D perhaps matches TRBD1 (5 bases). This CDR3 is 15 amino acids long. Trimming took off 0 bases at V and 6 bases at J, with 15 bases between the two ends. From germline, CDR1 is SGHKS and CDR2 YYEKEE (reference sequence). The chain's CDR3 is CASSLEPGIFHGYTF. The CDR3 DNA follows: TGTGCCAGCAGCTTGGAACCAGGGATCTTTCATGGCTACACCTTC.

This clonotype has only a few counts. The CDR3 DNA reads TGTGCCAGCAATGAGGGAACCAACTCTGGAAACACCATATATTTT. Its translation is CASNEGTNSGNTIYF. The chain links TRBV12-3 or TRBV12-4 to TRBJ1-3; D ambiguous. The CDR3 runs 15 residues. The V gene lost 7 bases and the J gene lost 0 bases, with 13 bases spanning the gap.

Only a few counts were recorded for this clonotype. The rearrangement links TRBV14 to TRBJ1-4; TRBD1 agrees at 7 bases. Trimming cost V 4 bases and J 1 base; bases outside gene matches: 9. In germline, CDR1 is SGHDN, CDR2 FVKESK. The CDR3 length is 17 residues. The CDR3 is CASSPGGRLGTNEKLFF. CDR3 nucleotide sequence: TGTGCCAGCAGCCCAGGGGGAAGGCTCGGAACTAATGAAAAACTGTTTTTT.

This clonotype was observed many times. The CDR3 bases are TGTGCCAGCAGCTCCTTGTGGGCCTCTGGAAACACCATATATTTT. Protein: CASSSLWASGNTIYF. This sequence joins TRBV7-9 and TRBJ1-3; D is undetermined. The CDR3 loop spans 15 amino acids. V was clipped by 4 bases and J by 0 bases, with 10 bases between them. Germline assignment: CDR1 SEHNR and CDR2 FQNEAQ (reference sequence).

This clonotype was observed a handful of times. The chain has TRBV6-2 or TRBV6-3 and TRBJ2-3, with D unresolved. The length of the CDR3 is 11 residues. V lost 8 bases and J 5 bases, leaving 8 bases between the germline ends. Germline-derived CDR1 and CDR2 are MNHEY and SVGEGT. The CDR3 nucleotides are TGTGCCAGCGGTTCACAAGATACGCAGTATTTT. Protein: CASGSQDTQYF.

The V call is TRBV6-5, the J call TRBJ2-7; D remains ambiguous. The CDR3 consists of 15 residues. V was shortened by 0 bases and J by 2 bases, with 11 bases between the two germline ends. CDR1 and CDR2 from the germline V gene are MNHEY and SVGAGI. In nucleotides, the CDR3 is TGTGCCAGCAGTTACTCGGCCGGCACTCCCTACGAGCAGTACTTC. As protein: CASSYSAGTPYEQYF.

This clonotype was seen at least ten times. The chain uses TRBV6-6 and TRBJ2-7; 9 nucleotides match TRBD2. The CDR3 consists of 12 residues. Germline-derived CDR1 and CDR2 are MNHNY and SVGAGI (reference sequence). The V and J ends lost 6 bases and 6 bases, in that order; junction bases with no gene match: 3. CDR3 in amino acids: CASSQTSGEQYF. In DNA form, the CDR3 reads TGTGCCAGCAGCCAGACTAGCGGCGAGCAGTACTTC.

This clonotype was picked up many times. The chain carries TRBV4-1 and TRBJ1-2; D is undetermined. Germline loops: CDR1 MGHRA, CDR2 YSYEKL. Deletions cut 1 base from V and 2 bases from J, with 14 bases between. The CDR3 is 16 residues long. CDR3 residues: CASSQASKTVNYGYTF. The CDR3 coding sequence is TGCGCCAGCAGCCAAGCTTCGAAGACCGTCAACTATGGCTACACCTTC.

This clonotype was seen a few times. V is TRBV29-1 and J is TRBJ2-5; tentative D call: TRBD2 (6 bases). V lost 6 bases, J lost 4 bases, and 27 bases lay in between. The CDR3 loop spans 17 amino acids. The germline gives CDR1 SQVTM, CDR2 ANQGSEA. The CDR3 DNA reads TGCAGCGTGGCCGTAGAGAGAGGGGAGGCTGTGTCAGAGACCCAGTACTTC. This sequence encodes CSVAVERGEAVSETQYF. Combining the CDR3 with reference TRBV29-1 and TRBJ2-5 gives the whole variable domain SAVISQKPSRDICQRGTSLTIQCQVDSQVTMMFWYRQQPGQSLTLIATANQGSEATYESGFVIDKFPISRPNLTFSTLTVSNMSPEDSSIYLCSVAVERGEAVSETQYFGPGTRLLVL.

The V gene is TRBV20-1, the J gene TRBJ2-7; TRBD2 might be the D (5 bases). The CDR3 is 12 residues long. The germline gives CDR1 DFQATT, CDR2 SNEGSKA (reference sequence). V was clipped by 3 bases and J by 4 bases, with 10 bases between them. The DNA for the CDR3 is TGCAGTGCTAGCGGGGTCCGGTACGAGCAGTACTTC. Translated: CSASGVRYEQYF.

This clonotype was observed a handful of times. V usage is TRBV7-2 and J usage is TRBJ2-7; the D gene could be TRBD1 or TRBD2 (5 bases each). Trimming cost V 5 bases and J 5 bases, with 19 bases left between them. Looked up from germline, CDR1 is SGHTA and CDR2 is FQGNSA. This CDR3 comprises 15 residues. The CDR3 bases are TGTGCCAGCAGCCCGGCCGGGACCCGCCCAGACGAGCAGTACTTC. This translates into CASSPAGTRPDEQYF.

Ten or more counts support this clonotype. The chain carries TRBV6-2 or TRBV6-3 and TRBJ2-5; 8 bases line up with TRBD1. The CDR3 length is 15 residues. After removal of 7 bases from V and 4 bases from J, the junction contained 11 bases not matched to a gene. The germline CDR1 and CDR2 sequences are MNHEY and SVGEGT. The CDR3, as DNA: TGTGCCAGCATCCCAACCGGACAGGGCCGAGAGACCCAGTACTTC. It specifies CASIPTGQGRETQYF.

This clonotype was observed a few times. This chain joins TRBV7-9 and TRBJ2-7; D not resolved. Germline-derived CDR1 and CDR2 are SEHNR and FQNEAQ (reference sequence). This CDR3 spans 12 amino acids. V lost 8 bases, J lost 3 bases, and 11 bases lay in between. The CDR3 nucleotides are TGTGCCAGCGCCCTGGATCTCTACGAGCAGTACTTC. It is translated as CASALDLYEQYF. The entire variable domain, with the rest obtained from reference TRBV7-9 and TRBJ2-7, is as follows: DTGVSQNPRHKITKRGQNVTFRCDPISEHNRLYWYRQTLGQGPEFLTYFQNEAQLEKSRLLSDRFSAERPKGSFSTLEIQRTEQGDSAMYLCASALDLYEQYFGPGTRLTVT.

The sample holds a few counts of this clonotype. The genes are TRBV7-9 and TRBJ2-5; D is unresolved. The CDR3 runs to 13 residues. The germline CDR1 and CDR2 sequences are SEHNR and FQNEAQ (reference sequence). Trimming left V 5 bases short and J 5 bases short, with 12 bases between. Written as DNA, the CDR3 is TGTGCCAGCAGCATGCCGGAGCAGGAGACCCAGTACTTC. As protein: CASSMPEQETQYF.